This TCR beta chain was captured in a study of cytomegalovirus exposure and HLA in healthy donors. From germline, CDR1 is SEHNR and CDR2 FQNEAQ (reference sequence). The CDR3 is 13 amino acids. Trimming pared 1 base from V and 4 bases from J, leaving 7 bases between. Produced via immunoSEQ multiplex PCR; TCRdb's table is partial and in-frame only. The data show some 110,000 clones, with roughly 88% seen just once and roughly 5.3% held by the top ten. The rearrangement uses TRBV7-9 and TRBJ1-2, with D maybe TRBD1 (5 bases). The TCR originated in a man between 18 and 35 years old in good health and CMV-seronegative. Sequencing was carried out using PBMCs. CDR3 sequence: CASSLGGGYGYTF. The CDR3 DNA sequence: TGTGCCAGCAGCTTAGGGGGGGGCTATGGCTACACCTTC.